The 20 T cell receptor beta chains reported below all come from one sample, sequenced in a study of cytomegalovirus exposure and HLA in healthy donors. The PCR ran on 60 Vbeta and 13 Jbeta primers. Clones were sequenced by immunoSEQ multiplex PCR, and TCRdb holds only the in-frame ones, with some missing. The sample has 100,000 to 150,000 clones, 81% seen once. What was sequenced was PBMCs. The origin of the receptors is a man aged 18 to 35 in good health and CMV-seronegative.

This clone was detected a few times. CDR3 sequence: CASSPGQVNQPQHF. The CDR3 bases are TGTGCCAGCTCACCCGGACAGGTCAATCAGCCCCAGCATTTT. The genes are TRBV18 and TRBJ1-5; TRBD1 agrees at 7 bases. V gave up 3 bases and J gave up 3 bases; unmatched junction bases: 2. CDR1 and CDR2 (germline): KGHSH, LQKENI. This CDR3 spans 14 amino acids.

The chain joins TRBV5-4 to TRBJ1-2; TRBD1 might be the D (5 bases). V lost 4 bases and J lost 4, with 8 bases in between. Germline assignment: CDR1 SGHNT and CDR2 YYREEE (reference sequence). CDR3 length: 12 residues. CDR3 protein: CASSPDSYGYTF. CDR3 bases: TGTGCCAGCAGCCCCGACAGCTATGGCTACACCTTC.

The J gene is TRBJ1-5, the V gene TRBV27; no firm D call. Trimming left V 3 bases short and J 4 bases short, with 4 bases between. The CDR3 runs to 12 residues. The germline V gene has CDR1 MNHEY and CDR2 SMNVEV (reference sequence). This CDR3 is CASSFHNQPQHF. The CDR3 nucleotides are TGTGCCAGCAGTTTTCATAATCAGCCCCAGCATTTT.

There are a few counts of this clone. The rearrangement links TRBV5-4 to TRBJ1-6; 7 positions match TRBD1. CDR1 and CDR2 (germline): SGHNT, YYREEE (reference sequence). This CDR3 has 17 amino acids. J gave up 0 bases and V 6 bases, and 9 bases lay outside the gene matches. The CDR3 region has the DNA TGTGCCAGCACAGACAGGGCACTAAGCTCCTATAATTCACCCCTCCACTTT. Protein sequence: CASTDRALSSYNSPLHF.

The chain joins TRBV13 to TRBJ2-3; the match to TRBD2 covers 13 bases. CDR3 size: 16 residues. Germline CDR1 and CDR2: PRHDT and FYEKMQ (reference sequence). After removal of 8 bases from V and 3 bases from J, the junction contained 8 bases not matched to a gene. CDR3 nucleotide sequence: TGTGCCAGCTACCATGGGACTAGCGGGGATACAGATACGCAGTATTTT. Protein: CASYHGTSGDTDTQYF.

This chain links TRBV19 with TRBJ2-5; D unresolved. Germline V lookup: CDR1 LNHDA, CDR2 SQIVND (reference sequence). The CDR3 is made up of 13 amino acids. The V and J ends lost 3 bases and 4 bases respectively, with 9 bases between them. CDR3 sequence: CASSIFTTETQYF. The CDR3 nucleotides are TGTGCCAGTAGTATTTTCACTACAGAGACCCAGTACTTC. The whole variable domain, remainder taken from reference TRBV19 and TRBJ2-5, is DGGITQSPKYLFRKEGQNVTLSCEQNLNHDAMYWYRQDPGQGLRLIYYSQIVNDFQKGDIAEGYSVSREKKESFPLTVTSAQKNPTAFYLCASSIFTTETQYFGPGTRLLVL.

The genes are TRBV9 and TRBJ1-6; 7 nucleotides line up with TRBD1. V shed 3 bases and J 7 bases; nucleotides not matched to a gene: 7. The CDR3 is made up of 15 amino acids. Germline loops: CDR1 SGDLS, CDR2 YYNGEE. The CDR3 reads CASSGRQGQNSPLHF. The CDR3 DNA reads TGTGCCAGCAGCGGAAGACAGGGTCAAAATTCACCCCTCCACTTT. The whole variable domain, remainder taken from reference TRBV9 and TRBJ1-6, is DSGVTQTPKHLITATGQRVTLRCSPRSGDLSVYWYQQSLDQGLQFLIQYYNGEERAKGNILERFSAQQFPDLHSELNLSSLELGDSALYFCASSGRQGQNSPLHFGNGTRLTVT.

The V and J genes are TRBV4-3 and TRBJ2-1; a possible D gene is TRBD2 (5 bases). V lost 0 bases and J lost 6, with 12 bases in between. This CDR3 has 15 amino acids. Germline V gene lookup returns CDR1 LGHNA and CDR2 YSLEER. As DNA, the CDR3 is TGCGCCAGCAGCCAAGATCCAGGCAGCGGCAATGAGCAGTTCTTC. Translation gives CASSQDPGSGNEQFF.

The V and J genes are TRBV28 and TRBJ1-1; 8 bases are shared with TRBD1. V was clipped by 6 bases and J by 1 base; unmatched bases: 4. CDR3 length: 14 residues. CDR1 MDHEN and CDR2 SYDVKM come from the germline V gene. CDR3 sequence reads: CASRPGGANTEAFF. The DNA of the CDR3 is TGTGCCAGCAGGCCAGGGGGCGCGAACACTGAAGCTTTCTTT.

In this sample, this clone turned up once. DNA of the CDR3: TGTGCCAGCAGTCCCGGGACAGCTAATCAAGAGACCCAGTACTTC. Amino acids: CASSPGTANQETQYF. This chain links TRBV6-1 with TRBJ2-5; 7 bases agree with TRBD1. Trimming cost V 5 bases and J 2 bases; bases outside gene matches: 8. The CDR3 is made up of 15 amino acids. CDR1 and CDR2 from the germline V gene are MNHNS and SASEGT.

V is TRBV10-1 and J is TRBJ2-7; the match to TRBD1 covers 12 bases. Germline assignment: CDR1 WNHNN and CDR2 SYGVQD (reference sequence). This CDR3 has 16 residues. V was pared by 0 bases and J by 4 bases, with 4 bases of the junction left unmatched. The CDR3 spells CASSESGTGGLYEQYF. Written as DNA, the CDR3 is TGCGCCAGCAGTGAGTCCGGGACAGGGGGCCTATACGAGCAGTACTTC.

The CDR3 coding sequence is TGTGCCAGCAGCTTTACACTTGGGACAGGGGGGAACACTGAAGCTTTCTTT. Residues: CASSFTLGTGGNTEAFF. V and J are TRBV11-2 and TRBJ1-1, with TRBD1 matching over 11 bases. The CDR3 is 17 amino acids. After removal of 3 bases from V and 1 base from J, the junction contained 7 bases not matched to a gene. Germline V gene sequence: CDR1 SGHAT, CDR2 FQNNGV.

This chain links TRBV4-2 with TRBJ2-1; TRBD2 might be the D (7 bases). The ends were cut back, 7 bases at V and 6 bases at J, with 22 bases in the middle. From germline, CDR1 is LGHNA and CDR2 YNFKEQ. The CDR3 totals 16 residues. CDR3 coding DNA: TGTGCCAGCAACGCGGGGGAGGGGGGGGGCCCCAATGAGCAGTTCTTC. This encodes CASNAGEGGGPNEQFF.

Remarks on this clone: The same CDR3 also results from other DNA sequences found in this sample. The V and J genes are TRBV11-2 and TRBJ2-7, with D unresolved. This CDR3 region has 14 residues. Germline CDR1 reads SGHAT; CDR2 reads FQNNGV. V was shortened by 1 base and J by 0 bases, with 7 bases between the two germline ends. The CDR3 DNA sequence: TGTGCCAGCAGCTTAGGTCCGAGCTCCTACGAGCAGTACTTC. Protein: CASSLGPSSYEQYF.

The chain couples TRBV5-6 to TRBJ2-1, with 10 bases fitting TRBD2. Germline V gene data show CDR1 as SGHDT and CDR2 as YYEEEE. This CDR3 is built from 16 residues. V shed 5 bases and J 1 base; nucleotides not matched to a gene: 6. CDR3 nucleotide sequence: TGTGCCAGCAGGCGGACTAGCGGAGCGTCCTACAATGAGCAGTTCTTC. Amino acid sequence: CASRRTSGASYNEQFF.

The gene calls are TRBV5-6 and TRBJ2-7; D is possibly TRBD1 (6 bases). The CDR3 loop spans 15 amino acids. Germline-derived CDR1 and CDR2 are SGHDT and YYEEEE. The V end was cut by 0 bases, the J end by 3 bases, with 13 bases between. The DNA of the CDR3 is TGTGCCAGCAGCTTGGGCTCAGGACAGATCTACGAGCAGTACTTC. Protein: CASSLGSGQIYEQYF.

The chain uses TRBV28 and TRBJ2-7; 7 nucleotides agree with TRBD1. V gave up 3 bases and J gave up 2 bases; unmatched junction bases: 16. The germline CDR1 and CDR2 sequences are MDHEN and SYDVKM. CDR3 length: 18 amino acids. CDR3 nucleotide sequence: TGTGCCAGCAGTTTCAGGGCCAGGGGGTTGATGGGGGCCTACGAGCAGTACTTC. This codes for CASSFRARGLMGAYEQYF.

This clone turned up a few times. This chain's CDR3 is CASSYGLSRYEQYF. CDR3 nucleotides: TGCGCCAGCAGCTACGGACTATCCAGGTACGAGCAGTACTTC. This rearrangement joins TRBV5-1 to TRBJ2-7; tentatively, D is TRBD2 (6 bases). CDR1 and CDR2 from the germline V gene are SGHRS and YFSETQ. The CDR3 spans 14 residues. Trimming pared 3 bases from V and 4 bases from J, leaving 14 bases between.

A single count supports this clone. The chain recombines TRBV2 with TRBJ1-5; 9 nucleotides match TRBD1. Per germline, CDR1 SNHLY and CDR2 FYNNEI. The CDR3 length is 17 residues. The V segment lost 4 bases and the J segment 0 bases; nucleotides outside the gene matches: 7. The CDR3 DNA sequence: TGTGCCAGCAGTGCAGTGGGACAGGGATATAGCAATCAGCCCCAGCATTTT. Protein product: CASSAVGQGYSNQPQHF.

The chain employs TRBV5-1 and TRBJ2-1; TRBD1 matches at 7 bases. Germline V gene sequence: CDR1 SGHRS, CDR2 YFSETQ. V was pared by 3 bases and J by 11 bases, with 5 bases of the junction left unmatched. The CDR3 is 12 amino acids. CDR3 protein: CASSWTGFKQFF. CDR3 sequence (DNA): TGCGCCAGCAGCTGGACAGGTTTTAAGCAGTTCTTC.